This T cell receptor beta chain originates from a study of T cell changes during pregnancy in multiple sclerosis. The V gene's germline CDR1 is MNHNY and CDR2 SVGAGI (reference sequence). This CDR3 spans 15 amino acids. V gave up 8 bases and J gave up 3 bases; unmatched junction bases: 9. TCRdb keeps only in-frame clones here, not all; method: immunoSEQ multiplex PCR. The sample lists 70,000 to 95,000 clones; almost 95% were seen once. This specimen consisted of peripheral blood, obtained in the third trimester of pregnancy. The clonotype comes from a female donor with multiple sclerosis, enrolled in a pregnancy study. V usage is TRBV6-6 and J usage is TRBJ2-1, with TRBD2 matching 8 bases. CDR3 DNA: TGTGCCAGCGGGGGGGAGCTAGCGGGCTACAATGAGCAGTTCTTC. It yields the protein CASGGELAGYNEQFF.